Presented here are 8 T cell receptor beta chains from one specimen sequenced in a study of CD8 T cells in Susac syndrome. It was with random hexamers that about 0.45 to 1 ug RNA was reverse transcribed. TCRdb processed the immunoSEQ multiplex PCR reads anew with MiXCR; each CDR3 protein has one entry. In the table there are around 180,000 distinct CDR3 sequences, 90% to 96% of which are singletons. The sequenced sample was CD4+ T cells from PBMCs. Every receptor here comes from a human donor with multiple sclerosis.

V gene TRBV20-1 combines with J gene TRBJ2-2; the D is unclear. CDR3 length: 13 residues. V was cut by 3 bases and J by 0 bases, with 5 bases left in between. The germline V gene has CDR1 DFQATT and CDR2 SNEGSKA (reference sequence). The CDR3 region is CSASDANTGELFF. CDR3 coding DNA: TGCAGTGCTAGTGACGCGAACACCGGGGAGCTGTTTTTT.

The gene calls are TRBV20-1 and TRBJ1-2; 10 positions match TRBD1. Germline CDR1 is DFQATT and CDR2 is SNEGSKA (reference sequence). Losses at the gene ends were 6 bases for V and 4 bases for J; bases not matched to a gene: 5. This CDR3 region has 13 residues. The CDR3 nucleotides read TGCAGTGCCTGGGACAGGGGAGTCTATGGCTACACCTTC. It specifies CSAWDRGVYGYTF.

The V gene is TRBV3-1, the J gene TRBJ1-4; D ambiguous. Trimming left V 4 bases short and J 5 bases short, with 5 bases between. Germline V lookup: CDR1 LGHDT, CDR2 YNNKEL (reference sequence). CDR3 length: 12 amino acids. CDR3 sequence (DNA): TGTGCCAGCAGCCGCAGGAATGAAAAACTGTTTTTT. Translating gives CASSRRNEKLFF.

This chain links TRBV29-1 with TRBJ2-7; tentative D call: TRBD2 (6 bases). The CDR3 totals 12 residues. V gave up 7 bases and J gave up 2 bases, with 12 bases separating them. CDR1 and CDR2 from the germline V gene are SQVTM and ANQGSEA. CDR3 in DNA: TGCAGCGCAGGGACTTATCCCTACGAGCAGTACTTC. It yields the protein CSAGTYPYEQYF.

V usage is TRBV12-3 or TRBV12-4 and J usage is TRBJ1-1, with D possibly TRBD1 on 6 matching bases. Trimming left V 6 bases short and J 4 bases short, with 12 bases between. This CDR3 spans 13 amino acids. The CDR3 sequence is CASRRGGTTEAFF. The CDR3, as DNA: TGTGCCAGCAGACGAGGGGGGACCACTGAAGCTTTCTTT.

This chain connects TRBV7-3 to TRBJ2-3; 9 bases fit TRBD2. CDR3 length: 15 residues. Germline V CDR1 and CDR2: SGHTA, FQGTGA. The J segment lost 5 bases and the V segment lost 5 bases, leaving 8 bases of the junction unmatched. For the CDR3, the DNA is TGTGCCAGCAGCCACCGCGGGGGGGCCATAGATACGCAGTATTTT. Translation gives CASSHRGGAIDTQYF.

This clonotype has just a few counts. The V call is TRBV27, the J call TRBJ2-7; D may be TRBD1 or TRBD2 (6 bases each). CDR1 and CDR2 from the germline V gene are MNHEY and SMNVEV (reference sequence). V lost 5 bases and J 4 bases, leaving 15 bases between the germline ends. This CDR3 spans 14 amino acids. CDR3 DNA sequence: TGTGCCAGCAGTCCCGCGGGGACATTGTACGAGCAGTACTTC. Translating it yields CASSPAGTLYEQYF.

The CDR3 bases are TGCAGCGCCTCAAGGGGGGTAACCTACAATGAGCAGTTCTTC. It is translated as CSASRGVTYNEQFF. J is TRBJ2-1 and V is TRBV29-1; D is tentatively TRBD1 or TRBD2 (6 bases each). Trimming removed 7 bases at V and 2 bases at J, with 15 bases between. Germline V gene sequence: CDR1 SQVTM, CDR2 ANQGSEA. The CDR3 spans 14 residues.